The 9 T cell receptor beta chains below come from one sample, sequenced in a study of T cells in Graves' hyperthyroidism and ophthalmopathy. RNA transcripts served as the template for amplifying TCR beta CDR3 regions. HTBI primers drove first-round RT-PCR of the TCR CDR3. TCRdb re-derived calls from the multiplex PCR reads in MiXCR, one entry per CDR3 protein. The sample yields roughly 500,000 distinct CDR3 sequences, about 45% seen once. Material: peripheral blood or thyroid tissue (not recorded which). The origin of the receptors is an adult woman with Graves' disease, either hyperthyroidism or ophthalmopathy (not recorded which).

This clonotype was found many times. V usage is TRBV10-3 and J usage is TRBJ2-7; the match to TRBD1 covers 9 bases. The J segment lost 1 base and the V segment lost 5 bases, leaving 3 bases of the junction unmatched. The germline gives CDR1 ENHRY, CDR2 SYGVKD. The CDR3 extends over 14 amino acids. The CDR3, as DNA: TGTGCCATCAGTCCGGGACAGGGTTCCTACGAGCAGTACTTC. The encoded protein is CAISPGQGSYEQYF.

In its sample, this clonotype was seen once. The V gene is TRBV28, the J gene TRBJ2-2; 7 positions agree with TRBD1. The CDR3 is 15 amino acids. In germline, CDR1 is MDHEN, CDR2 SYDVKM. V lost 8 bases to trimming and J lost 2 bases; unmatched junction nucleotides: 8. The CDR3 sequence: CASGLWDSNTGELFF. The CDR3 nucleotides are TGTGCCAGCGGCCTATGGGACAGTAACACCGGGGAGCTGTTTTTT.

The V call is TRBV3-1, the J call TRBJ2-7, with 7 bases lining up with TRBD1. Trimming cost V 5 bases and J 9 bases; bases outside gene matches: 16. CDR3 length: 15 residues. The V gene's germline CDR1 is LGHDT and CDR2 YNNKEL (reference sequence). The CDR3 is CASSEAGGTELPQYF. The CDR3, as DNA: TGTGCCAGCAGCGAAGCAGGGGGTACGGAGCTTCCGCAGTACTTC.

Many counts were recorded for this clonotype. The chain combines TRBV20-1 with TRBJ2-7; D is possibly TRBD1 (5 bases). CDR3 length equals 11 residues. Germline V gene lookup returns CDR1 DFQATT and CDR2 SNEGSKA (reference sequence). Trimming took 4 bases from V and 7 from J, leaving 11 bases between them. The CDR3 bases are TGCAGTGCTATTTTGACAGAGGAGCAGTACTTC. This translates into CSAILTEEQYF.

This clonotype has ten or more counts. The chain carries TRBV9 and TRBJ2-2; D may be TRBD1 or TRBD2 (5 bases each). The V and J ends lost 8 bases and 5 bases respectively, with 19 bases between them. Germline V gene data show CDR1 as SGDLS and CDR2 as YYNGEE. CDR3 length: 15 amino acids. The CDR3 region is CASGRDHETTGELFF. The DNA of the CDR3 is TGTGCCAGTGGAAGGGACCACGAAACGACCGGGGAGCTGTTTTTT.

This clonotype came up many times. J is TRBJ2-3 and V is TRBV5-1; the D gene is possibly TRBD2 (6 bases). The CDR3 runs to 13 residues. Germline CDR1 SGHRS, CDR2 YFSETQ. Between the trimmed V and J ends, which lost 6 bases and 5 bases, there was a span of 13 bases. CDR3 sequence reads: CASICGTVDTQYF. The CDR3 DNA follows: TGCGCCAGCATTTGCGGGACTGTAGATACGCAGTATTTT.

This clonotype was detected ten times or more. The chain joins TRBV20-1 to TRBJ1-2; D remains unclear. Germline V gene lookup returns CDR1 DFQATT and CDR2 SNEGSKA (reference sequence). Between the trimmed V and J ends, which lost 2 bases and 7 bases, there was a span of 8 bases. This CDR3 is 11 amino acids long. The CDR3 spells CSARFRSGYTF. DNA of the CDR3: TGCAGTGCTAGATTCAGGAGTGGCTACACCTTC.

In the case of this clonotype: Relative to the germline gene, one junction end is altered; a read error may explain this. The rearrangement links TRBV6-2 or TRBV6-3 to TRBJ1-5; D is uncertain. Germline V lookup: CDR1 MNHEY, CDR2 SVGEGT. The CDR3 loop spans 17 amino acids. Written as DNA, the CDR3 is TGCGCCAGCAGTTCTGCCTCGACGGTTTATAGCAATCAGCCCCAGCATTTT. Amino acid sequence: CASSSASTVYSNQPQHF.

As to this clonotype: A read error may explain this, as a much larger clone is one base away. CDR3 protein: CASRFSPGNTIYF. Here the CDR3 DNA reads TGTGCCAGCAGGTTCTCGCCTGGAAACACCATATATTTT. V gene TRBV12-3 or TRBV12-4 combines with J gene TRBJ1-3; D gene unclear. This CDR3 is built from 13 residues. Trimming pared 6 bases from V and 2 bases from J, leaving 8 bases between.